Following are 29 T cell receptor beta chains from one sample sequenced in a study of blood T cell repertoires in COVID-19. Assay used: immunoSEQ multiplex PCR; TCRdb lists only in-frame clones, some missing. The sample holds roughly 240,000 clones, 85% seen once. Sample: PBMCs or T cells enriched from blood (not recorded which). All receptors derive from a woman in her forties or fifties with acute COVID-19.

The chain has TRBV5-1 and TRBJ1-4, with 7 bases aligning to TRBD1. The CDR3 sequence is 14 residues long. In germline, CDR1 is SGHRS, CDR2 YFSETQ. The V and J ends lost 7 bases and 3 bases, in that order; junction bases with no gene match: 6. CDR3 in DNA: TGCGCCAGCGCTCCGGACAGGCCTAATGAAAAACTGTTTTTT. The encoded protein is CASAPDRPNEKLFF.

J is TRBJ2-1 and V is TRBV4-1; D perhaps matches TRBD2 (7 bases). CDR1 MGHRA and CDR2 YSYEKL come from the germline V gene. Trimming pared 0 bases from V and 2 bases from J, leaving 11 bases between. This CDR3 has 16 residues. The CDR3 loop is CASSQDRGTTYNEQFF. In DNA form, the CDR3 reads TGCGCCAGCAGCCAAGATAGGGGGACTACCTACAATGAGCAGTTCTTC.

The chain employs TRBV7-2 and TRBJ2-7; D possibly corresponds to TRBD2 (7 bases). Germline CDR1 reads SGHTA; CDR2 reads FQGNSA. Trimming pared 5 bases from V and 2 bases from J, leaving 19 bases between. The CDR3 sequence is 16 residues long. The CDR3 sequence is CASSDRGGQGPYEQYF. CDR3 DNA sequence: TGTGCCAGCAGCGATAGGGGGGGGCAGGGACCCTACGAGCAGTACTTC.

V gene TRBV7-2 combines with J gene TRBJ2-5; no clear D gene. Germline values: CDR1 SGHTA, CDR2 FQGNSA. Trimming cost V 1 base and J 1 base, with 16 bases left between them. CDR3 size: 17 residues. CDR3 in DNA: TGTGCCAGCAGCTTAGTGCCTCGGCAGGTACTCCAAGAGACCCAGTACTTC. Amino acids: CASSLVPRQVLQETQYF. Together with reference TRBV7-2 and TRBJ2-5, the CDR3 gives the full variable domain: GAGVSQSPSNKVTEKGKDVELRCDPISGHTALYWYRQSLGQGLEFLIYFQGNSAPDKSGLPSDRFSAERTGGSVSTLTIQRTQQEDSAVYLCASSLVPRQVLQETQYFGPGTRLLVL.

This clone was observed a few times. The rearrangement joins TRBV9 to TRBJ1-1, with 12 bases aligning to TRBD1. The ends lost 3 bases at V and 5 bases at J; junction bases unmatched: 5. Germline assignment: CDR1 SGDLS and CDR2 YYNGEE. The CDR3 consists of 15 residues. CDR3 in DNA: TGTGCCAGCAGCGGGGGACAGGGGGCGATTACTGAAGCTTTCTTT. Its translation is CASSGGQGAITEAFF.

As DNA, the CDR3 is TGTGCCAGCAGCCCCGGGACAGGGGCGTATGGCTACACCTTC. Translating it yields CASSPGTGAYGYTF. V gene TRBV7-3 combines with J gene TRBJ1-2, with TRBD1 matching over 10 bases. The V gene's germline CDR1 is SGHTA and CDR2 FQGTGA. J gave up 5 bases and V 5 bases, and 5 bases lay outside the gene matches. The CDR3 is made up of 14 amino acids.

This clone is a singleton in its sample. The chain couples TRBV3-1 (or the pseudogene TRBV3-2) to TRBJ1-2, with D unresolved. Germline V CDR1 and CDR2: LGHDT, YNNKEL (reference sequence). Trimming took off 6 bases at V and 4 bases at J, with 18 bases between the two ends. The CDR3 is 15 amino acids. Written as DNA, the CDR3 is TGTGCCAGCAGTCCGGCGAACGGGTTGATCTATGGCTACACCTTC. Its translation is CASSPANGLIYGYTF.

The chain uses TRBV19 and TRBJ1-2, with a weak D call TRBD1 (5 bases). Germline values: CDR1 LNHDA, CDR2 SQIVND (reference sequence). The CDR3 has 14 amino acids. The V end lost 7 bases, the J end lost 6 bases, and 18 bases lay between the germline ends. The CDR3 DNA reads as TGTGCCAGTAAAGCTTTAGACAGCGGGAATGGCTACACCTTC. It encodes CASKALDSGNGYTF.

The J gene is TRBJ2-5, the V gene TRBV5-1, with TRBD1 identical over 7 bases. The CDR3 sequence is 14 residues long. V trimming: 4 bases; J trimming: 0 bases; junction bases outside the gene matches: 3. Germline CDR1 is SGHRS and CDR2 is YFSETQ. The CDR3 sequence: CASSPTGNQETQYF. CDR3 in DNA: TGCGCCAGCAGCCCGACAGGGAACCAAGAGACCCAGTACTTC.

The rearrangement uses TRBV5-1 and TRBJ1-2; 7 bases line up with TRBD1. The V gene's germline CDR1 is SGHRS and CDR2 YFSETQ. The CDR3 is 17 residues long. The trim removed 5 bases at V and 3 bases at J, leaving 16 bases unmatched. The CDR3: CASRGYRGSTADYGYTF. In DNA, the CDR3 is TGCGCCAGCAGAGGTTACAGGGGCTCGACCGCGGACTATGGCTACACCTTC.

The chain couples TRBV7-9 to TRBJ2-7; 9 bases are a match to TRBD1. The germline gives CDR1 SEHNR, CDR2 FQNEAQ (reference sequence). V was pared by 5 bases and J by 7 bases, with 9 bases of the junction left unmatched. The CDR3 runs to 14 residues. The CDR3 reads CASSPGQGPGEQYF. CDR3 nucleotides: TGTGCCAGCAGCCCTGGACAGGGGCCCGGGGAGCAGTACTTC. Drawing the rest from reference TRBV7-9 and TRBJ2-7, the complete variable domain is DTGVSQNPRHKITKRGQNVTFRCDPISEHNRLYWYRQTLGQGPEFLTYFQNEAQLEKSRLLSDRFSAERPKGSFSTLEIQRTEQGDSAMYLCASSPGQGPGEQYFGPGTRLTVT.

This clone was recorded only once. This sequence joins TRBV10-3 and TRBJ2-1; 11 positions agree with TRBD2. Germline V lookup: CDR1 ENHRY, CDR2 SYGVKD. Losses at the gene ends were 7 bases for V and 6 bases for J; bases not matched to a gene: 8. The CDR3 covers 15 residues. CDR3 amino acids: CAIKDSGGAGNEQFF. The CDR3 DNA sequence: TGTGCCATCAAGGATAGCGGGGGGGCGGGCAATGAGCAGTTCTTC.

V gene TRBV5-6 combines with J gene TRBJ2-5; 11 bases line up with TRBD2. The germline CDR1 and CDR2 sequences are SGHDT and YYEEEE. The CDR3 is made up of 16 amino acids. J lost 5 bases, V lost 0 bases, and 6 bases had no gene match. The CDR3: CASSLDPGLAAETQYF. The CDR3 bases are TGTGCCAGCAGCTTGGATCCGGGACTAGCGGCGGAGACCCAGTACTTC.

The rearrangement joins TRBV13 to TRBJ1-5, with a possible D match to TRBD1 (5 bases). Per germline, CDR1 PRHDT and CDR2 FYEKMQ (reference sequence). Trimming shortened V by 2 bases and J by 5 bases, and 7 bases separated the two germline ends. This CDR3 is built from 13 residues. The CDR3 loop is CASSLRGDQPQHF. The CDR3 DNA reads TGTGCCAGCAGCTTAAGGGGTGATCAGCCCCAGCATTTT.

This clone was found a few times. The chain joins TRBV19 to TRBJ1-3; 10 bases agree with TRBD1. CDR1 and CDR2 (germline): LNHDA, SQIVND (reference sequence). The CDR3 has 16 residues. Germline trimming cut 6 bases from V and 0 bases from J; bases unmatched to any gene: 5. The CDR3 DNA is TGTGCCAGTAGCGGGACAGGGGACCGCTCTGGAAACACCATATATTTT. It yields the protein CASSGTGDRSGNTIYF. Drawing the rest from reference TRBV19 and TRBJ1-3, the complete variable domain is DGGITQSPKYLFRKEGQNVTLSCEQNLNHDAMYWYRQDPGQGLRLIYYSQIVNDFQKGDIAEGYSVSREKKESFPLTVTSAQKNPTAFYLCASSGTGDRSGNTIYFGEGSWLTVV.

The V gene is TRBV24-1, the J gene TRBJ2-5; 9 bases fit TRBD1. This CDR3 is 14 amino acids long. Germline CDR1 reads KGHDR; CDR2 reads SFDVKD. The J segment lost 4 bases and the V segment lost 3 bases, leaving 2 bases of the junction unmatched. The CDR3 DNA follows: TGTGCCACCAGTGATGGACAGGGGCGAGAGACCCAGTACTTC. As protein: CATSDGQGRETQYF.

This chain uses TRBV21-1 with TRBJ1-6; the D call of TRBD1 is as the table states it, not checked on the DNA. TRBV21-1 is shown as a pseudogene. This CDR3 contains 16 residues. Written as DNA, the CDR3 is TGTGCCAGCAGCAAAGTGGAAGGGGACAGTCATTCACCCCTCCACTTT. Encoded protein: CASSKVEGDSHSPLHF.

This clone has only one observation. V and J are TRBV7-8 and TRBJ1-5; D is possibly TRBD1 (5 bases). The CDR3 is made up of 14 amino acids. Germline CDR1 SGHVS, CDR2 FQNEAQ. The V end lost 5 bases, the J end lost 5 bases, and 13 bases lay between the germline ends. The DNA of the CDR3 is TGTGCCAGCAGCCACAAAGGAGGGGATCAGCCCCAGCATTTT. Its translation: CASSHKGGDQPQHF.

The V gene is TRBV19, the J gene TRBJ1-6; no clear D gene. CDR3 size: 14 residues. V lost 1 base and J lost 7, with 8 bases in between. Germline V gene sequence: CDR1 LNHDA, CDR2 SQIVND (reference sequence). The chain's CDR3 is CASSIGTENSPLHF. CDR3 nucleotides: TGTGCCAGTAGTATAGGGACTGAAAATTCACCCCTCCACTTT.

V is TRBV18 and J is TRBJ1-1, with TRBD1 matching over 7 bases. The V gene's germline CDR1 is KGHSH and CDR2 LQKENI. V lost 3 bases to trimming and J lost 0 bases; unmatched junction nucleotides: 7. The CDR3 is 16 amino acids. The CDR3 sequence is CASSPLEGQLNTEAFF. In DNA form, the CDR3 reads TGTGCCAGCTCACCGCTGGAGGGACAGCTGAACACTGAAGCTTTCTTT.

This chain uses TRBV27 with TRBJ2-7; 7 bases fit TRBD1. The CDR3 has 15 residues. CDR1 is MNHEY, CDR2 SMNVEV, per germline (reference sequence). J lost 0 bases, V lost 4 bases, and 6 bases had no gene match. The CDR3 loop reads CASSSTGSNSYEQYF. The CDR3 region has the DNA TGTGCCAGCAGTTCGACAGGGTCGAACTCCTACGAGCAGTACTTC.

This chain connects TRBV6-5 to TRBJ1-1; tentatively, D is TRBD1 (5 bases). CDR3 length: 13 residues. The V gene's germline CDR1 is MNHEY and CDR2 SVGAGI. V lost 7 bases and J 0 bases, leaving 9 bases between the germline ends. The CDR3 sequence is CASKGALNTEAFF. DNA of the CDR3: TGTGCCAGCAAAGGGGCCCTGAACACTGAAGCTTTCTTT.

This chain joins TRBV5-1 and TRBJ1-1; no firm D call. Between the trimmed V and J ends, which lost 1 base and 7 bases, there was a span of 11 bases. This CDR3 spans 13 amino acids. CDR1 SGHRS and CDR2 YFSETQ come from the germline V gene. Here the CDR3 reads CASSLTLRSEAFF. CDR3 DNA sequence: TGCGCCAGCAGCTTGACGTTACGGAGTGAAGCTTTCTTT.

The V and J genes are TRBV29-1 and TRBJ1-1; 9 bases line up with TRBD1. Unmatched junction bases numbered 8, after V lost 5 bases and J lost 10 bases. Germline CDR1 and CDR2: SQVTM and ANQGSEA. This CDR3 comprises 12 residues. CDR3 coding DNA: TGCAGCGTTACCCGGGACAGGGAGGCAGCTTTCTTT. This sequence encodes CSVTRDREAAFF.

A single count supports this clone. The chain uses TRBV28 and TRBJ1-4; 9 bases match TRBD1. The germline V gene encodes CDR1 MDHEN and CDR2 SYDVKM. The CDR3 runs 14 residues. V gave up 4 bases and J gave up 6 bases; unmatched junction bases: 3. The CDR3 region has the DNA TGTGCCAGCAGTTCCGACAGGGGGGATGAAAAACTGTTTTTT. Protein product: CASSSDRGDEKLFF.

Here the CDR3 DNA reads TGTGCCAGCAGTTGGGACAGGAGATCGGACCGGTACGAGCAGTACTTC. Protein sequence: CASSWDRRSDRYEQYF. V and J are TRBV6-2 or TRBV6-3 and TRBJ2-7, with 8 bases lining up with TRBD1. The ends lost 4 bases at V and 4 bases at J; junction bases unmatched: 12. The CDR3 loop spans 16 amino acids. Looked up from germline, CDR1 is MNHEY and CDR2 is SVGEGT.

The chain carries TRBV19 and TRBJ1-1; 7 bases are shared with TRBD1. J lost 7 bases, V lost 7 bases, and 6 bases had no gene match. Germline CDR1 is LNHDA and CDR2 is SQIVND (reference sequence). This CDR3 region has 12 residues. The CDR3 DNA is TGTGCCAGTACCACCCACAGGGGTGAAGCTTTCTTT. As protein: CASTTHRGEAFF.

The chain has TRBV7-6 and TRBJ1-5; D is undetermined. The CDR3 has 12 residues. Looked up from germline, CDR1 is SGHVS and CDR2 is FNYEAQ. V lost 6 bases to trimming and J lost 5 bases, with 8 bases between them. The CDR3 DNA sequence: TGTGCCAGCAGTCCTGGAGATCAGCCCCAGCATTTT. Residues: CASSPGDQPQHF.

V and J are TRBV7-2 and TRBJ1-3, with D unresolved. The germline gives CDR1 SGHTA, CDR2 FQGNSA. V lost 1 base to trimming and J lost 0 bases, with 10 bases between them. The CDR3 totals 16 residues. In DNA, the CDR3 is TGTGCCAGCAGCTTAGGGGCAATTCGCTCTGGAAACACCATATATTTT. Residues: CASSLGAIRSGNTIYF.